This TCR beta chain emerged from a study of control samples from healthy donors and cancer patients. Assay: immunoSEQ multiplex PCR; the TCRdb copy retains only in-frame clones and omits some. In the table there are some 49,000 clones, roughly 92% of which are singletons. The germline CDR1 and CDR2 sequences are KGHDR and SFDVKD. The CDR3 length is 15 residues. Deletions cut 5 bases from V and 10 bases from J, with 19 bases between. The rearrangement joins TRBV24-1 to TRBJ1-4; D possibly corresponds to TRBD1 (6 bases). The origin of this receptor is a man aged 25-45 years with colorectal cancer. The source material was PBMCs. The DNA for the CDR3 is TGTGCCACCAGTGCCGCCCAGGGGCCTGTTGGAAAACTGTTTTTT. Amino acid sequence: CATSAAQGPVGKLFF.